These 27 T cell receptor beta chains were sequenced from one sample in a study of Ad26.COV2.S vaccination and SARS-CoV-2 variants. Here immunoSEQ multiplex PCR was the method, and the copy in TCRdb shows in-frame clones only, minus some. The table lists about 350,000 clones, around 83% of them singletons. Treatment given: roughly 20 received Ad26.COV2.S at low or high dose, single or two shots; about 5 received placebo; per-sample allocation not given. Samples were taken on day 63 after the first vaccine or placebo injection. Sequencing was performed on peripheral blood, taken in a trial of Ad26.COV2.S vaccine versus placebo. These receptors were collected from a person between 18 and 65 years old who received the Ad26.COV2.S COVID-19 vaccine or a placebo.

This chain's CDR3 is CASSQSGGPNNEQFF. CDR3 nucleotides: TGCGCCAGCAGCCAAAGCGGGGGCCCAAACAATGAGCAGTTCTTC. This chain joins TRBV5-1 and TRBJ2-1; 8 bases are a match to TRBD2. This CDR3 region has 15 residues. Germline V gene lookup returns CDR1 SGHRS and CDR2 YFSETQ. The V segment lost 4 bases and the J segment 5 bases; nucleotides outside the gene matches: 8.

The chain has TRBV5-1 and TRBJ2-1; weak D call: TRBD1 (5 bases). V was clipped by 4 bases and J by 9 bases, with 17 bases between them. The CDR3 has 14 amino acids. Germline V gene lookup returns CDR1 SGHRS and CDR2 YFSETQ. For the CDR3, the DNA is TGCGCCAGCAGCCTCGACGCAGGCCAGGGTGAGCAGTTCTTC. Translating it yields CASSLDAGQGEQFF.

The rearrangement uses TRBV29-1 and TRBJ1-2, with D uncertain. V lost 3 bases to trimming and J lost 8 bases, with 16 bases between them. Germline V gives CDR1 SQVTM, CDR2 ANQGSEA. The CDR3 spans 13 residues. This CDR3 is CSVDNPLGKGYTF. CDR3 DNA sequence: TGCAGCGTTGATAACCCCCTCGGAAAGGGCTACACCTTC.

The chain links TRBV6-6 to TRBJ1-2; possibly TRBD1 for D (5 bases). The CDR3 has 15 residues. CDR1 and CDR2 from the germline V gene are MNHNY and SVGAGI (reference sequence). V lost 6 bases and J 2 bases, leaving 16 bases between the germline ends. DNA for the CDR3: TGTGCCAGCAGGACGACAGAATCCACCAACTATGGCTACACCTTC. It is translated as CASRTTESTNYGYTF.

The rearrangement joins TRBV9 to TRBJ2-3, with 10 nucleotides matching TRBD2. V gave up 0 bases and J gave up 6 bases; unmatched junction bases: 7. Germline V gene data show CDR1 as SGDLS and CDR2 as YYNGEE. This CDR3 is 16 amino acids long. CDR3 loop: CASSVEASGSLDTQYF. Written as DNA, the CDR3 is TGTGCCAGCAGCGTAGAGGCTAGCGGGAGCCTGGATACGCAGTATTTT.

This clone has just a few counts. The V gene is TRBV12-2, the J gene TRBJ1-1; the table names TRBD1, a call not compared with the DNA. TRBV12-2 is an annotated pseudogene. This CDR3 is 15 amino acids long. CDR3 loop: CASRTRTGPNTEAFF. CDR3 in DNA: TGTGCAAGTCGCACACGGACAGGGCCTAATACGGAAGCTTTCTTT.

On this clone: Additional DNA sequences in this sample encode the identical CDR3. The rearrangement joins TRBV20-1 to TRBJ2-3; no clear D gene. V was shortened by 3 bases and J by 1 base, with 8 bases between the two germline ends. Germline CDR1 and CDR2: DFQATT and SNEGSKA (reference sequence). The CDR3 covers 13 residues. This CDR3 is CSASTAGTDTQYF. CDR3 sequence (DNA): TGCAGTGCTAGTACCGCCGGCACAGATACGCAGTATTTT.

This clone has more than one count but fewer than ten. This sequence joins TRBV5-1 and TRBJ1-5, with TRBD1 matching 10 bases. Germline V CDR1 and CDR2: SGHRS, YFSETQ. The CDR3 runs to 14 residues. V shed 4 bases and J 5 bases; nucleotides not matched to a gene: 3. The CDR3 sequence is CASSIGQGDQPQHF. For the CDR3, the DNA is TGCGCCAGCAGCATAGGACAGGGGGATCAGCCCCAGCATTTT.

The rearrangement joins TRBV30 to TRBJ2-7; D remains unclear. CDR3 length: 14 residues. Germline V gives CDR1 GTSNPN, CDR2 SVGIG (reference sequence). V lost 0 bases to trimming and J lost 1 base, with 10 bases between them. DNA for the CDR3: TGTGCCTGGAGTGTATCGGGCAATTCCTACGAGCAGTACTTC. This encodes CAWSVSGNSYEQYF. The entire variable domain, with the rest obtained from reference TRBV30 and TRBJ2-7, is as follows: SQTIHQWPATLVQPVGSPLSLECTVEGTSNPNLYWYRQAAGRGLQLLFYSVGIGQISSEVPQNLSASRPQDRQFILSSKKLLLSDSGFYLCAWSVSGNSYEQYFGPGTRLTVT.

The DNA for the CDR3 is TGTGCCAGCAGCTTCGGGGGGGCGGGCACCGGGGAGCTGTTTTTT. Translation: CASSFGGAGTGELFF. This rearrangement joins TRBV5-4 to TRBJ2-2, with 8 positions matching TRBD2. V shed 2 bases and J 4 bases; nucleotides not matched to a gene: 4. The CDR3 has 15 amino acids. From germline, CDR1 is SGHNT and CDR2 YYREEE (reference sequence).

In this sample, this clone turned up once. The chain uses TRBV7-9 and TRBJ2-7; no firm D call. Germline V lookup: CDR1 SEHNR, CDR2 FQNEAQ (reference sequence). This CDR3 has 13 residues. Trimming stripped 1 base from V and 5 bases from J, with 9 bases between. The CDR3 DNA reads as TGTGCCAGCAGCTTAGTCTTCGACGACGAGCAGTACTTC. Translation: CASSLVFDDEQYF.

J is TRBJ1-5 and V is TRBV25-1; 8 bases fit TRBD1. The CDR3 consists of 15 residues. Losses at the gene ends were 4 bases for V and 5 bases for J; bases not matched to a gene: 7. Germline values: CDR1 MGHDK, CDR2 SYGVNS. The CDR3 loop is CASSGDRLVDQPQHF. The CDR3 nucleotides read TGTGCCAGCAGTGGGGACAGGCTGGTAGATCAGCCCCAGCATTTT.

This clone was picked up many times. This chain uses TRBV30 with TRBJ1-2, with a possible D match to TRBD1 (6 bases). Germline V gene sequence: CDR1 GTSNPN, CDR2 SVGIG (reference sequence). There are 16 residues in the CDR3. V gave up 0 bases and J gave up 4 bases, with 18 bases separating them. CDR3 sequence reads: CAWSVPPGAQAYGYTF. The CDR3 DNA reads TGTGCCTGGAGTGTCCCCCCGGGGGCGCAGGCCTATGGCTACACCTTC.

This rearrangement joins TRBV3-1 (or the pseudogene TRBV3-2) to TRBJ2-7, with D perhaps TRBD1 or TRBD2 (5 bases each). V was cut by 0 bases and J by 2 bases, with 20 bases left in between. Per the germline V gene, CDR1 is LGHDT and CDR2 is YNNKEL (reference sequence). The CDR3 runs to 18 residues. In DNA form, the CDR3 reads TGTGCCAGCAGCCAAGAGGGCCCCCGGGACGGGCGGCCCTACGAGCAGTACTTC. This codes for CASSQEGPRDGRPYEQYF.

The CDR3 bases are TGTGCCAGCAGCTTGGTAGTGTCAGGGAATGAGCAGTTCTTC. Translation: CASSLVVSGNEQFF. V is TRBV5-6 and J is TRBJ2-1; D is possibly TRBD1 (5 bases). CDR3 length: 14 residues. V lost 0 bases, J lost 7 bases, and 11 bases lay in between. Germline CDR1 and CDR2: SGHDT and YYEEEE.

The V call is TRBV18, the J call TRBJ2-2, with D hard to call. The germline V and J ends were trimmed by 3 bases and 2 bases, with 10 bases remaining between them. The germline CDR1 and CDR2 sequences are KGHSH and LQKENI. This CDR3 contains 15 residues. The DNA for the CDR3 is TGTGCCAGCTCACCTTGGATCCTCAACACCGGGGAGCTGTTTTTT. Translation gives CASSPWILNTGELFF.

This chain uses TRBV29-1 with TRBJ2-3, with 16 nucleotides matching TRBD2. The germline CDR1 and CDR2 sequences are SQVTM and ANQGSEA. The CDR3 has 17 amino acids. J lost 4 bases, V lost 6 bases, and 10 bases had no gene match. CDR3 sequence: CSVGTSGRALGSDTQYF. The CDR3, as DNA: TGCAGCGTGGGGACTAGCGGGAGGGCCCTCGGTTCAGATACGCAGTATTTT.

The chain is built from TRBV19 and TRBJ2-3; 8 bases fit TRBD1. This CDR3 has 15 amino acids. V gave up 5 bases and J gave up 4 bases; unmatched junction bases: 8. Germline values: CDR1 LNHDA, CDR2 SQIVND (reference sequence). In nucleotides, the CDR3 is TGTGCCAGTAGTGGTCGGACAGGGTGGGCAGATACGCAGTATTTT. Protein sequence: CASSGRTGWADTQYF.

V and J are TRBV28 and TRBJ1-2, with unresolved D. This CDR3 region has 14 residues. V dropped 5 bases and J dropped 0 bases, with 10 bases sitting between them. Looked up from germline, CDR1 is MDHEN and CDR2 is SYDVKM. In DNA form, the CDR3 reads TGTGCCAGCAGTCTGTTGGACGCTAACTATGGCTACACCTTC. This codes for CASSLLDANYGYTF.

This chain links TRBV19 with TRBJ1-1; 9 bases line up with TRBD1. V was clipped by 6 bases and J by 1 base; unmatched bases: 9. Germline CDR1 is LNHDA and CDR2 is SQIVND (reference sequence). The CDR3 contains 16 residues. The CDR3 spells CASSDRGTPPNTEAFF. CDR3 DNA sequence: TGTGCCAGTAGCGACAGGGGGACCCCCCCGAACACTGAAGCTTTCTTT.

V usage is TRBV4-1 and J usage is TRBJ2-4, with 7 bases fitting TRBD2. CDR1 MGHRA and CDR2 YSYEKL come from the germline V gene. J lost 6 bases, V lost 1 base, and 3 bases had no gene match. This CDR3 has 14 amino acids. For the CDR3, the DNA is TGCGCCAGCAGCCAAGGGGAGGGTAGAAACATTCAGTACTTC. Amino acid sequence: CASSQGEGRNIQYF.

The rearrangement joins TRBV5-1 to TRBJ2-7; 11 positions agree with TRBD1. The CDR3 covers 19 residues. The V and J ends lost 4 bases and 6 bases, in that order; junction bases with no gene match: 21. Germline values: CDR1 SGHRS, CDR2 YFSETQ. The CDR3 DNA reads TGCGCCAGCAGCACACCCCCCGGACAGGGGGCGAACGGCTCTGCCGAGCAGTACTTC. Its translation: CASSTPPGQGANGSAEQYF.

This clone was observed a few times. The chain is built from TRBV5-1 and TRBJ2-7; 13 positions match TRBD2. The CDR3 runs 14 residues. J gave up 6 bases and V 2 bases, and 2 bases lay outside the gene matches. Germline CDR1 is SGHRS and CDR2 is YFSETQ. Here the CDR3 reads CASSLLAGGPEQYF. The CDR3 coding sequence is TGCGCCAGCAGCTTACTAGCGGGGGGGCCCGAGCAGTACTTC.

The chain employs TRBV15 and TRBJ1-4; D gene unclear. This CDR3 is 11 amino acids long. Trimming shortened V by 6 bases and J by 8 bases, and 7 bases separated the two germline ends. From germline, CDR1 is LNHNV and CDR2 YYDKDF (reference sequence). The CDR3 DNA follows: TGTGCCACCAGGTGGGAGGAAAAACTGTTTTTT. This translates into CATRWEEKLFF.

A single count supports this clone. The rearrangement joins TRBV19 to TRBJ1-1; the match to TRBD1 covers 7 bases. Trimming took 3 bases from V and 5 from J; bases not matched to a gene: 6. The germline V gene encodes CDR1 LNHDA and CDR2 SQIVND (reference sequence). The CDR3 spans 14 residues. Here the CDR3 DNA reads TGTGCCAGTAGTATTTACGAGGGGGCGACTGAAGCTTTCTTT. This codes for CASSIYEGATEAFF. Looking up the rest from reference TRBV19 and TRBJ1-1 gives the full variable domain: DGGITQSPKYLFRKEGQNVTLSCEQNLNHDAMYWYRQDPGQGLRLIYYSQIVNDFQKGDIAEGYSVSREKKESFPLTVTSAQKNPTAFYLCASSIYEGATEAFFGQGTRLTVV.

The chain employs TRBV18 and TRBJ2-2; 11 bases agree with TRBD2. J lost 4 bases, V lost 0 bases, and 4 bases had no gene match. This CDR3 is 17 amino acids long. CDR1 KGHSH and CDR2 LQKENI come from the germline V gene. CDR3 sequence (DNA): TGTGCCAGCTCACCACCTGTGACTAGCGGGACCACCGGGGAGCTGTTTTTT. Translating it yields CASSPPVTSGTTGELFF.

The table lists this clone with a count of one. V gene TRBV5-1 combines with J gene TRBJ2-3; D ambiguous. V was cut by 2 bases and J by 0 bases, with 7 bases left in between. The CDR3 has 14 amino acids. The germline CDR1 and CDR2 sequences are SGHRS and YFSETQ. The CDR3 loop is CASSFGESTDTQYF. The DNA for the CDR3 is TGCGCCAGCAGCTTTGGGGAAAGCACAGATACGCAGTATTTT. Using reference TRBV5-1 and TRBJ2-3 for the parts outside the CDR3, the full variable domain is KAGVTQTPRYLIKTRGQQVTLSCSPISGHRSVSWYQQTPGQGLQFLFEYFSETQRNKGNFPGRFSGRQFSNSRSEMNVSTLELGDSALYLCASSFGESTDTQYFGPGTRLTVL.